Sequencing of this T cell receptor beta chain was carried out in a study of T-cell reconstitution after alpha-beta-depleted transplantation in children. This clonotype was recorded at least ten times. No antigen is known for it. Study-wide results and limits: Surviving thymic progenitors and recipient T cells were the source of high TCRbeta diversity at day 60 in some patients. Where alpha-beta T cells came from about two months after transplant was reportedly several hundred expanded graft clones. When one year had passed after transplant, most T-cell counts and diversity came from newly produced T cells.

With 6 bases removed from V and 0 bases from J, the gap between germline ends came to 14 bases. Germline lookup yields CDR1 WSHSY and CDR2 SAAADI. The CDR3 totals 15 residues. Unique molecular identifiers were built into the TCRbeta library. In TCRdb, the PCR reads were re-called with MiXCR into one record per CDR3 protein. The profile shows roughly 160,000 distinct CDR3 sequences, over 8.5% of them singletons. The rearrangement uses TRBV10-2 and TRBJ1-1; TRBD1 might be the D (6 bases). This receptor was taken from a boy younger than 10 with acute myeloid leukemia, due to receive a stem cell transplant. The sequencing used PBMCs, collected before TCRalphabeta/CD19-depleted stem cell transplant. The CDR3: CASREGGQLNTEAFF. CDR3 bases: TGCGCCAGCAGAGAAGGAGGACAGTTGAACACTGAAGCTTTCTTT.